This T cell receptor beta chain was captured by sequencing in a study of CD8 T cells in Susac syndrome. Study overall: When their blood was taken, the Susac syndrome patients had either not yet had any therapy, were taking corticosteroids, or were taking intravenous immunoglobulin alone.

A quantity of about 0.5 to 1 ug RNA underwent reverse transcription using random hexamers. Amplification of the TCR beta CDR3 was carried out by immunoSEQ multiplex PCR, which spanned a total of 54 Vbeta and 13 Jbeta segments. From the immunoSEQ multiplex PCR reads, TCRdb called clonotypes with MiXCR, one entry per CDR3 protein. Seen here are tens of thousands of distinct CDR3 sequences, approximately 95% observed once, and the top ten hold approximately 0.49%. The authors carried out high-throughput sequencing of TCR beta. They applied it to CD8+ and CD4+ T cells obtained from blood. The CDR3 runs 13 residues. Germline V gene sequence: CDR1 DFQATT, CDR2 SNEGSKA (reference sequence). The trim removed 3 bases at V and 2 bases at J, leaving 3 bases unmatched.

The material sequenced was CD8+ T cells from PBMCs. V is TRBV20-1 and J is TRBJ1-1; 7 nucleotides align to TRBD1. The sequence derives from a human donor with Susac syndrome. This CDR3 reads CSASRQGNTEAFF. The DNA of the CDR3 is TGCAGTGCTAGCCGACAGGGAAACACTGAAGCTTTCTTT.